The text below deals with one TCR beta chain. What antigen it recognizes has not been identified. Nothing much larger sits one base from this clone, and base qualities are not available. The source of the sample is a study of glioma-infiltrating T cells (TCRdb year 2016). For the wider study: Sequencing of TCR alpha- and beta-chain repertoires was performed on glioma tissue, on non-neoplastic brain tissue, and on matched peripheral blood mononuclear cells. The paired cohort comprised three low-grade glioma patients, 8 or 9 primary glioblastoma patients and three non-glioma patients contributing non-neoplastic brain tissue. Each tissue-infiltrating repertoire was compared with the same patient's peripheral blood repertoire to measure divergence between tissue and blood T-cell populations.

TCR alpha and beta CDR3 regions were amplified with the iRepertoire nested amplicon-rescue multiplex PCR (arm-PCR) platform from RNA. One-step reverse transcription and amplification used about 95-400 ng of tissue mRNA or PBMC total RNA as input. Following bead purification, Illumina adapters were added by a secondary multiplex PCR, and libraries between 200 and 400 bp were gel-purified. Internal 6-nucleotide barcodes were carried by the libraries and were used for demultiplexing. Sequencing of libraries was performed on an Illumina MiSeq with 2x220 or 2x250 nucleotide paired-end reads. The published analysis was carried out like this. Paired reads were merged using FLASH 1.2.11 and aligned with BWA-MEM to the GRCh37 human genome, and TRA and TRB reads were then extracted. An IMGT-derived reference of cassette sequences and CDR3 motifs, with pseudogenes included, was used for V and J assignment. Reads were translated in three frames, and productive CDR3s were defined as those with a C...FGXG motif and no stop codons. A clonotype was defined as a unique combination of a V-J cassette pair and a CDR3 amino acid sequence. Hamming distance filtering was applied to reads, with thresholds set by the sequence error rate of each sample in mapped regions. The public sequencing data were trimmed at Q25 with fastp and processed into clonotypes with MiXCR by TCRdb, which kept only in-frame beta chains. Rows with a matching CDR3 protein are joined into one entry that keeps the most common DNA and genes. The V and J calls come from TCRdb's annotation, not from the publication. The sample table lists fewer than 250,000 distinct CDR3 sequences, over 30% of them with a count of one. 20% of the sample belongs to the ten largest clones.

The germline ends are 10 bases apart after V is trimmed by 1 base and J by 3 bases. The CDR3 covers 14 residues, taking in both the cysteine and the phenylalanine. This entry keeps only the CDR3 DNA: 42 bases, framed from base 1. Looking up the germline V gene yields CDR1 LGHNA and CDR2 YNFKEQ. Study-wide conclusions, independent of this receptor: Very few CDR3 sequences were shared between tissue and blood, attributed to high CDR3 diversity and limited sampling. Small numbers underpinned the group comparisons: eight glioblastoma patients, three low-grade glioma patients and three non-neoplastic patients. VJ-independent divergence between tissue and blood was below expectation in non-neoplastic patients but above expectation in all gliomas, especially low-grade gliomas.

This clonotype was obtained from a human donor with low-grade glioma or glioblastoma, undergoing nonglioma brain surgery, or in good health (not recorded which). The chain employs TRBV4-2 and TRBJ2-7, and possibly TRBD2, on 6 matching bases. Sequenced material: glioma tissue, nonneoplastic brain tissue, or PBMCs (not recorded which). The CDR3 here reads CASSQGDGSYEQYF. The sequence in DNA is TGTGCCAGCAGCCAAGGAGACGGGAGCTACGAGCAGTACTTC.